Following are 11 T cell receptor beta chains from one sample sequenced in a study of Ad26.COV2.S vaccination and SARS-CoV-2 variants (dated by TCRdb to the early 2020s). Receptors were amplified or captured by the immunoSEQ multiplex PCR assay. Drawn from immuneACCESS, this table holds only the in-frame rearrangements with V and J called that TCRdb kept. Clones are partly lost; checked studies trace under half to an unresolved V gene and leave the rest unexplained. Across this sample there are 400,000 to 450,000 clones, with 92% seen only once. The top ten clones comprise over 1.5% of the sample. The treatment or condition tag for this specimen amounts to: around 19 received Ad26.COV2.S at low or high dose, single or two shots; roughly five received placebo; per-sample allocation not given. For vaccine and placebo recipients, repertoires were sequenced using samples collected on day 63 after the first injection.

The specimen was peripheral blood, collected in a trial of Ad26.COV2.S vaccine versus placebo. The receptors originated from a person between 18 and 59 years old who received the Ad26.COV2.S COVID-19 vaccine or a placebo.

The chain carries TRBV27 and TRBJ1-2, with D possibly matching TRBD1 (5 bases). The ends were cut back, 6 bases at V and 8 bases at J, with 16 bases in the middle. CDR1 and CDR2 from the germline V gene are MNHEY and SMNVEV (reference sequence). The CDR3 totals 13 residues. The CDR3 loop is CASSRDLQVGYTF. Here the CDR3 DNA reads TGTGCCAGCAGCCGCGACTTACAGGTCGGCTACACCTTC.

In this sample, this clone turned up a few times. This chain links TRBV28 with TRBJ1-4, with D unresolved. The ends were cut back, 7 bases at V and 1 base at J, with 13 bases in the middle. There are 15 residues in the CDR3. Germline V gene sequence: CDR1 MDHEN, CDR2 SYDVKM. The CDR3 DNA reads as TGTGCCAGCACCGCGGGCGGGGTAACTAATGAAAAACTGTTTTTT. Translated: CASTAGGVTNEKLFF.

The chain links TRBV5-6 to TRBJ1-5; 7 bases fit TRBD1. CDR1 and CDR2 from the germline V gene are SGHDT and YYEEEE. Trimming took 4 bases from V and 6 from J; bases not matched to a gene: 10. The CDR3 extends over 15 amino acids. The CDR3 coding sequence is TGTGCCAGCAGCGACCGGGACAGCCCAAGTCAGCCCCAGCATTTT. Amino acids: CASSDRDSPSQPQHF.

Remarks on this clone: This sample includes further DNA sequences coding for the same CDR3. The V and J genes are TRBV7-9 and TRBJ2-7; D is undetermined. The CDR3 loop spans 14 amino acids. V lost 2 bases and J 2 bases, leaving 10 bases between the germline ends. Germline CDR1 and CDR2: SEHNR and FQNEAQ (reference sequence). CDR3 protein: CASSLSAATYEQYF. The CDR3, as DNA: TGTGCCAGCAGCTTAAGTGCGGCTACCTACGAGCAGTACTTC.

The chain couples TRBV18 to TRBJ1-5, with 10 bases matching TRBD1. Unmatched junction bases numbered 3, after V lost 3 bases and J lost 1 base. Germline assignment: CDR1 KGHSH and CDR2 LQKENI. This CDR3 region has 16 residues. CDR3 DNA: TGTGCCAGCTCACCGACAGGGGGCACGAGCAATCAGCCCCAGCATTTT. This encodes CASSPTGGTSNQPQHF.

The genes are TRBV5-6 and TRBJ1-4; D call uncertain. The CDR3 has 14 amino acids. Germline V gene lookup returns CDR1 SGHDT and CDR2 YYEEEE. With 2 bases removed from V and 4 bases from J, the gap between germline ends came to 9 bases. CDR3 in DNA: TGTGCCAGCAGCTTAGGGCAATTTAATGAAAAACTGTTTTTT. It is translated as CASSLGQFNEKLFF.

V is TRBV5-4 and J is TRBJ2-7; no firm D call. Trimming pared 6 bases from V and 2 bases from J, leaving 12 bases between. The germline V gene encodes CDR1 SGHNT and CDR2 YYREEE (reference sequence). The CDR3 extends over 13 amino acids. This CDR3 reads CASNSWGTYEQYF. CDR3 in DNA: TGTGCCAGCAACTCTTGGGGTACCTACGAGCAGTACTTC.

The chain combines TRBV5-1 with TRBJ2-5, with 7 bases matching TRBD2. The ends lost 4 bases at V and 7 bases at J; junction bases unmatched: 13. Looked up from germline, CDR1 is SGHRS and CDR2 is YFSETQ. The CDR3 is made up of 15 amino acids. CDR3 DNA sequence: TGCGCCAGCAGCCATGGACTAGAGGCAAGAAGGACCCAGTACTTC. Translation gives CASSHGLEARRTQYF.

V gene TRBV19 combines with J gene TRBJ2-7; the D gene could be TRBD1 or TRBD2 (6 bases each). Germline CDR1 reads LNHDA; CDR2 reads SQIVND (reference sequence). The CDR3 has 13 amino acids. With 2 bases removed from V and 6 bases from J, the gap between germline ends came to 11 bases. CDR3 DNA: TGTGCCAGTAGTATAAACGGGGGCTTCGAGCAGTACTTC. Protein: CASSINGGFEQYF. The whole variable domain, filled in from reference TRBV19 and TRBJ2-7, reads DGGITQSPKYLFRKEGQNVTLSCEQNLNHDAMYWYRQDPGQGLRLIYYSQIVNDFQKGDIAEGYSVSREKKESFPLTVTSAQKNPTAFYLCASSINGGFEQYFGPGTRLTVT.

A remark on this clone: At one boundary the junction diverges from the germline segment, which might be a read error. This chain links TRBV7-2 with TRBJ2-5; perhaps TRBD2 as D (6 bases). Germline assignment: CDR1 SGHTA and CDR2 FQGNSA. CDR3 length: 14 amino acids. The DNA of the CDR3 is TGTGCCAGCAGCTTAGGGCCCGCCGGTCGCGGGGAGGACTTC. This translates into CASSLGPAGRGEDF.

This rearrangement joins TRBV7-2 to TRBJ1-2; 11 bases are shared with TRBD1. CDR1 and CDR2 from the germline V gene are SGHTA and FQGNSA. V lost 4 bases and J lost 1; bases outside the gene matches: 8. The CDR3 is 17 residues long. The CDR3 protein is CASSSRDRGIGNYGYTF. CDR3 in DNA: TGTGCCAGCAGCTCCCGGGACAGGGGGATTGGTAACTATGGCTACACCTTC.